Listed below are T cell receptor beta chains from one sample, sequenced in a study of blood T cell repertoires in COVID-19. Profiling relied on immunoSEQ multiplex PCR, and the TCRdb table lists in-frame clones only, not all of them. The table shows some 380,000 clones, with roughly 90% occurring only once. Sequences were obtained from PBMCs or T cells enriched from blood (not recorded which). The receptor set was obtained from a woman between 40 and 55 years old with acute COVID-19. Both conserved end residues are part of each CDR3. Fields, in order: D gene, V gene, J gene, clone size, CDR3 protein, CDR3 DNA. A D gene is named only where the DNA matches it firmly. Size is stated for part of the rows, as once, few or many counts, or as a class when the clone is expanded.

TRBD1,TRBV19,TRBJ2-5,.,CASKRQGVRETQYF,TGTGCCAGTAAGCGACAGGGGGTGAGAGAGACCCAGTACTTC
.,TRBV7-2,TRBJ1-2,.,CASSLERTSYGYTF,TGTGCCAGCAGCTTAGAACGGACATCCTATGGCTACACCTTC
.,TRBV11-2,TRBJ2-7,.,CASSPGAGGLSSYEQYF,TGTGCCAGCAGCCCGGGAGCCGGAGGACTGAGCTCCTACGAGCAGTACTTC
TRBD1,TRBV2,TRBJ2-5,once,CASRAGTGGNQETQYF,TGTGCCAGCAGGGCCGGGACAGGGGGCAACCAAGAGACCCAGTACTTC
.,TRBV9,TRBJ2-3,.,CASSVYTGSTDTQYF,TGTGCCAGCAGCGTCTATACAGGGAGCACAGATACGCAGTATTTT
.,TRBV10-1,TRBJ2-7,.,CASSDRAPSYEQYF,TGCGCCAGCAGTGACAGGGCTCCCTCCTACGAGCAGTACTTC
.,TRBV7-8,TRBJ1-1,.,CASSYRPGHQNTEAFF,TGTGCCAGCAGCTATAGACCGGGACATCAGAACACTGAAGCTTTCTTT
.,TRBV7-2,TRBJ2-7,.,CASSLVGGQSSYEQYF,TGTGCCAGCAGCTTAGTCGGGGGACAGAGCTCCTACGAGCAGTACTTC
TRBD1,TRBV7-9,TRBJ1-2,.,CASSLGQGDGYTF,TGTGCCAGCAGCTTAGGGCAGGGGGATGGCTACACCTTC
.,TRBV15,TRBJ1-1,.,CATSSRGGEAFF,TGTGCCACCAGTTCCAGGGGTGGTGAAGCTTTCTTT
.,TRBV5-1,TRBJ2-2,.,CASSLEGQHNTGELFF,TGCGCCAGCAGCTTGGAAGGACAGCACAACACCGGGGAGCTGTTTTTT
.,TRBV5-1,TRBJ2-1,once,CASSLDGTPFNEQFF,TGCGCCAGCAGCTTGGACGGGACACCTTTCAATGAGCAGTTCTTC
TRBD1,TRBV5-8,TRBJ2-1,.,CASSWDRSLPQIYNEQFF,TGTGCCAGCAGCTGGGACAGGAGCCTTCCTCAAATTTACAATGAGCAGTTCTTC
.,TRBV19,TRBJ2-7,.,CASSIFRQGTHEQYF,TGTGCCAGTAGTATTTTTCGGCAGGGCACCCACGAGCAGTACTTC
TRBD1,TRBV7-9,TRBJ2-7,.,CASSSLPGTGAYEQYF,TGTGCCAGCAGCTCGCTCCCCGGGACAGGGGCCTACGAGCAGTACTTC
.,TRBV12-5,TRBJ1-2,once,CASGLEQGRRDGYTF,TGTGCTAGTGGTTTGGAACAGGGCCGGCGCGATGGCTACACCTTC
TRBD2,TRBV7-9,TRBJ2-5,.,CASSSLGLASETQYF,TGTGCCAGCAGCTCATTGGGACTAGCCTCAGAGACCCAGTACTTC
.,TRBV30,TRBJ2-6,once,CAWSRGSEANVLTF,TGTGCCTGGAGTCGGGGGAGTGAGGCCAACGTCCTGACTTTC
.,TRBV7-8,TRBJ2-7,.,CASSTKQAGEQYF,TGTGCCAGCAGCACTAAACAGGCGGGGGAGCAGTACTTC
.,TRBV7-9,TRBJ1-1,.,CASSRSWNTEAFF,TGTGCCAGCAGCCGCAGTTGGAACACTGAAGCTTTCTTT
.,TRBV2,TRBJ2-3,.,CASREKTQYF,TGTGCCAGCAGAGAGAAAACGCAGTATTTT
.,TRBV3-1/TRBV3-2,TRBJ2-7,.,CASSQAGNAYEQYF,TGTGCCAGCAGCCAAGCAGGGAACGCCTACGAGCAGTACTTC
.,TRBV7-6,TRBJ2-5,.,CASSSHRETQYF,TGTGCCAGCAGCTCCCATCGGGAGACCCAGTACTTC
.,TRBV6-1,TRBJ2-7,.,CASSEGNGGRRKYF,TGTGCCAGCAGTGAGGGAAACGGGGGGCGCCGAAAGTACTTC
TRBD2,TRBV7-2,TRBJ2-3,.,CASSSTSGGTDTQYF,TGTGCCAGCAGCTCAACTAGCGGGGGCACAGATACGCAGTATTTT
.,TRBV7-2,TRBJ2-5,few,CASSLAREETQYF,TGTGCCAGCAGCTTAGCGAGGGAGGAGACCCAGTACTTC
TRBD1,TRBV15,TRBJ2-7,.,CATSRGTGQNEQYF,TGTGCCACCAGCAGAGGGACAGGGCAGAACGAGCAGTACTTC
TRBD1,TRBV25-1,TRBJ1-6,.,CASSVNRGRNSPLHF,TGTGCCAGCAGTGTTAACAGGGGGCGGAATTCACCCCTCCACTTT
.,TRBV4-1,TRBJ2-5,.,CASSPLVSLEPGRQETQYF,TGCGCCAGCAGCCCCCTTGTCTCCCTGGAACCGGGTAGGCAAGAGACCCAGTACTTC
.,TRBV20-1,TRBJ1-1,.,CSATSGSEAFF,TGCAGTGCTACATCAGGGTCTGAAGCTTTCTTT
.,TRBV19,TRBJ1-6,.,CASRLDSLNSPLHF,TGTGCCAGTAGGCTGGACAGTCTTAATTCACCCCTCCACTTT
.,TRBV5-5,TRBJ2-1,few,CASIKRVNEQFF,TGTGCCAGCATCAAGAGGGTCAATGAGCAGTTCTTC
TRBD1,TRBV6-5,TRBJ2-3,.,CASNRQGRDTQYF,TGTGCCAGCAACCGACAGGGTAGGGATACGCAGTATTTT